Listed here are 12 T cell receptor beta chains from one sample, sequenced in a study of blood T cell repertoires in COVID-19. The method was immunoSEQ multiplex PCR; TCRdb's version includes in-frame clones alone and lacks a portion of them. The table lists roughly 200,000 clones, over 70% of them singletons. Sequencing used peripheral blood. These receptors were collected from a man aged 60-69 years with acute or convalescent COVID-19.

The chain is built from TRBV5-3 and TRBJ2-7; D is uncertain. TRBV5-3 is treated as an ORF (open reading frame) with a function not yet certain. V lost 4 bases to trimming and J lost 4 bases, with 3 bases between them. The CDR3 covers 10 residues. CDR3 bases: TGTGCCAGAAGCCATTACGAGCAGTACTTC. Encoded protein: CARSHYEQYF.

The rearrangement links TRBV4-3 to TRBJ1-6; TRBD1 might be the D (5 bases). Germline-derived CDR1 and CDR2 are LGHNA and YSLEER. The CDR3 runs 16 residues. V lost 0 bases and J lost 10, with 16 bases in between. CDR3 in DNA: TGCGCCAGCAGCCAAGATATATCCAGGGCTGGATCACCCCTCCACTTT. Protein sequence: CASSQDISRAGSPLHF.

The J gene is TRBJ2-7, the V gene TRBV19; 8 bases line up with TRBD1. This CDR3 comprises 13 residues. The V gene's germline CDR1 is LNHDA and CDR2 SQIVND (reference sequence). The V segment lost 6 bases and the J segment 7 bases; nucleotides outside the gene matches: 8. CDR3 protein: CASSDRGVREQYF. Written as DNA, the CDR3 is TGTGCCAGTAGCGACAGGGGTGTGAGGGAGCAGTACTTC.

The CDR3, as DNA: TGCAGCGCGATCTTAGGGGTCGGGAATCAGCCCCAGCATTTT. Translated: CSAILGVGNQPQHF. The chain combines TRBV29-1 with TRBJ1-5; TRBD1 is a possible D gene (5 bases). The ends were cut back, 7 bases at V and 4 bases at J, with 17 bases in the middle. This CDR3 has 14 amino acids. Germline assignment: CDR1 SQVTM and CDR2 ANQGSEA.

J is TRBJ2-3 and V is TRBV21-1; the DNA was not used to check the table's D call, TRBD1. TRBV21-1 is listed as a pseudogene. The CDR3 sequence is 18 residues long. Written as DNA, the CDR3 is TGTGCCAGCAGTTCGAAGAGGAGGACAGGACTATGCACAGATACGCAGTATTTT. Its translation: CASSSKRRTGLCTDTQYF.

Points on this clone: This may be a read error: a much more frequent sequence differs by one nucleotide. V usage is TRBV19 and J usage is TRBJ2-1, with 8 bases that match TRBD2. CDR3 length: 13 residues. The junction had 3 bases not matched to a gene; V was cut back by 6 bases and J by 5 bases. Germline CDR1 and CDR2: LNHDA and SQIVND (reference sequence). The CDR3 DNA reads TGTGCCAGTAGGGACGGGGGGGACAATGAGCAGTTCTTC. Its protein product is CASRDGGDNEQFF. The whole variable domain, remainder taken from reference TRBV19 and TRBJ2-1, is DGGITQSPKYLFRKEGQNVTLSCEQNLNHDAMYWYRQDPGQGLRLIYYSQIVNDFQKGDIAEGYSVSREKKESFPLTVTSAQKNPTAFYLCASRDGGDNEQFFGPGTRLTVL.

This chain joins TRBV2 and TRBJ2-4; weak D call: TRBD1 (5 bases). This CDR3 is 12 amino acids long. V was pared by 2 bases and J by 16 bases, with 15 bases between. In germline, CDR1 is SNHLY, CDR2 FYNNEI. CDR3 DNA sequence: TGTGCCAGCAGTGAATTCAGGGCTTCTACCTACTTC. This translates into CASSEFRASTYF. Supplemented by reference TRBV2 and TRBJ2-4, the full variable domain reads EPEVTQTPSHQVTQMGQEVILRCVPISNHLYFYWYRQILGQKVEFLVSFYNNEISEKSEIFDDQFSVERPDGSNFTLKIRSTKLEDSAMYFCASSEFRASTYFGAGTRLSVL.

In this sample, this clone turned up a few times. CDR3 residues: CASSYQGGGNTIYF. CDR3 sequence (DNA): TGTGCCAGCAGTTACCAGGGAGGCGGAAACACCATATATTTT. V gene TRBV6-5 combines with J gene TRBJ1-3, with D perhaps TRBD1 (5 bases). From germline, CDR1 is MNHEY and CDR2 SVGAGI. The CDR3 consists of 14 residues. V was clipped by 2 bases and J by 4 bases, with 9 bases between them.

This clone showed up many times. This chain joins TRBV24-1 and TRBJ2-3; perhaps TRBD2 as D (7 bases). Looked up from germline, CDR1 is KGHDR and CDR2 is SFDVKD. The CDR3 covers 18 residues. With 0 bases removed from V and 3 bases from J, the gap between germline ends came to 18 bases. The CDR3 DNA sequence: TGTGCCACCAGTGATTTGGTCCTAGCGGAGGGGGAAACAGATACGCAGTATTTT. Encoded protein: CATSDLVLAEGETDTQYF.

The chain couples TRBV13 to TRBJ2-7; a possible D gene is TRBD1 (6 bases). CDR1 and CDR2 (germline): PRHDT, FYEKMQ (reference sequence). The germline V and J ends were trimmed by 1 base and 5 bases, with 15 bases remaining between them. The CDR3 is 15 amino acids. Written as DNA, the CDR3 is TGTGCCAGCAGCTTAGTAACCAGGGGAGATGACGAGCAGTACTTC. Protein product: CASSLVTRGDDEQYF.

The chain couples TRBV5-6 to TRBJ2-5; D is perhaps TRBD1 (6 bases). Germline CDR1 is SGHDT and CDR2 is YYEEEE. Trimming shortened V by 3 bases and J by 5 bases, and 14 bases separated the two germline ends. This CDR3 is built from 14 residues. CDR3: CASSSGGIRETQYF. The CDR3 DNA follows: TGTGCCAGCAGCTCTGGGGGCATTCGGGAGACCCAGTACTTC. Together with reference TRBV5-6 and TRBJ2-5, the CDR3 gives the full variable domain: DAGVTQSPTHLIKTRGQQVTLRCSPKSGHDTVSWYQQALGQGPQFIFQYYEEEERQRGNFPDRFSGHQFPNYSSELNVNALLLGDSALYLCASSSGGIRETQYFGPGTRLLVL.

The V call is TRBV9, the J call TRBJ2-3, with a weak D call TRBD1 (5 bases). CDR1 and CDR2 (germline): SGDLS, YYNGEE. Trimming took 0 bases from V and 4 from J, leaving 6 bases between them. The CDR3 covers 13 residues. The CDR3 protein is CASSVEGPDTQYF. The CDR3 DNA sequence: TGTGCCAGCAGCGTAGAGGGGCCAGATACGCAGTATTTT.